Presented here are 29 T cell receptor beta chains from one specimen sequenced in a study of CD8 T cells in Susac syndrome. RNA, at roughly 0.5 to 1 ug, was reverse transcribed with random hexamers. TCRdb re-derived calls from the immunoSEQ multiplex PCR reads in MiXCR, one entry per CDR3 protein. The sample gives about 180,000 distinct CDR3 sequences, around 94% of which show up once; 0.12% is in the top ten. The sequenced material came from CD4+ T cells from PBMCs. Source of these receptors: a human donor with Susac syndrome.

J is TRBJ2-4 and V is TRBV20-1, with 7 bases identical to TRBD1. With V trimmed by 0 bases and J by 4 bases, 6 bases remained unmatched. Germline V CDR1 and CDR2: DFQATT, SNEGSKA (reference sequence). The CDR3 has 15 amino acids. CDR3 DNA sequence: TGCAGTGCTAGAGATTTTGGGACAGCTAAAAACATTCAGTACTTC. It is translated as CSARDFGTAKNIQYF.

The chain uses TRBV6-6 and TRBJ1-2; D not certain. Germline CDR1 MNHNY, CDR2 SVGAGI (reference sequence). V lost 0 bases to trimming and J lost 7 bases, with 12 bases between them. This CDR3 has 14 residues. CDR3 coding DNA: TGTGCCAGCAGTTACTCTGTTCTCGGGAGTGGCTACACCTTC. This encodes CASSYSVLGSGYTF.

V gene TRBV12-3 or TRBV12-4 combines with J gene TRBJ1-6, with TRBD1 matching 9 bases. The V segment lost 4 bases and the J segment 10 bases; nucleotides outside the gene matches: 5. The CDR3 loop spans 14 amino acids. The DNA for the CDR3 is TGTGCCAGCAGTTCCGGGACAGGGTGGTCACCCCTCCACTTT. This gives the protein CASSSGTGWSPLHF.

This clonotype was seen a handful of times. In nucleotides, the CDR3 is TGTGCCAGCTCACCCAGTCAAGGGGAGCAGTACTTC. It specifies CASSPSQGEQYF. V is TRBV18 and J is TRBJ2-7; D gene unclear. Germline CDR1 KGHSH, CDR2 LQKENI. The CDR3 sequence is 12 residues long. V lost 3 bases and J 7 bases, leaving 10 bases between the germline ends.

The V gene is TRBV7-3, the J gene TRBJ2-1, with D unresolved. The V and J ends lost 1 base and 1 base respectively, with 5 bases between them. Germline CDR1 SGHTA, CDR2 FQGTGA. This CDR3 is 14 amino acids long. CDR3 sequence reads: CASSLMASYNEQFF. For the CDR3, the DNA is TGTGCCAGCAGCTTAATGGCTTCCTACAATGAGCAGTTCTTC. Combining the CDR3 with reference TRBV7-3 and TRBJ2-1 gives the whole variable domain GAGVSQTPSNKVTEKGKYVELRCDPISGHTALYWYRQSLGQGPEFLIYFQGTGAADDSGLPNDRFFAVRPEGSVSTLKIQRTERGDSAVYLCASSLMASYNEQFFGPGTRLTVL.

The genes are TRBV14 and TRBJ2-5; D remains unclear. The CDR3 loop spans 11 amino acids. The V and J ends lost 3 bases and 6 bases respectively, with 5 bases between them. CDR1 and CDR2 (germline): SGHDN, FVKESK. In DNA, the CDR3 is TGTGCCAGCAGCCACGGAAAGACCCAGTACTTC. As protein: CASSHGKTQYF.

This CDR3 is CATSREVFRDTQYF. The CDR3 region has the DNA TGTGCCACCAGCAGAGAGGTTTTCAGAGATACGCAGTATTTT. The chain joins TRBV15 to TRBJ2-3; D gene ambiguous. The germline V and J ends were trimmed by 0 bases and 5 bases, with 9 bases remaining between them. The germline CDR1 and CDR2 sequences are LNHNV and YYDKDF (reference sequence). The CDR3 contains 14 residues.

The CDR3: CASSGGTGRSGELFF. The CDR3 nucleotides read TGCGCCAGCAGCGGAGGGACCGGGAGAAGCGGGGAGCTGTTTTTT. This sequence joins TRBV5-1 and TRBJ2-2; weak D call: TRBD2 (6 bases). The CDR3 extends over 15 amino acids. The V end lost 4 bases, the J end lost 7 bases, and 17 bases lay between the germline ends. CDR1 SGHRS and CDR2 YFSETQ come from the germline V gene.

V and J are TRBV7-3 and TRBJ1-6; D uncertain. CDR1 is SGHTA, CDR2 FQGTGA, per germline. Trimming removed 5 bases at V and 9 bases at J, with 14 bases between. CDR3 size: 14 residues. The CDR3 protein is CASSPGGSGSPLHF. Written as DNA, the CDR3 is TGTGCCAGCAGCCCTGGAGGGTCAGGTTCACCCCTCCACTTT.

V usage is TRBV18 and J usage is TRBJ2-4; no definite D call. V lost 1 base, J lost 8 bases, and 9 bases lay in between. Germline CDR1 KGHSH, CDR2 LQKENI. This CDR3 spans 13 amino acids. CDR3 in DNA: TGTGCCAGCTCACCACTGAGCGACGACATTCAGTACTTC. This encodes CASSPLSDDIQYF.

The J gene is TRBJ2-3, the V gene TRBV7-9; TRBD2 matches 11 bases. With 6 bases clipped from V and 3 bases from J, the junction kept 14 bases outside the gene matches. Germline-derived CDR1 and CDR2 are SEHNR and FQNEAQ (reference sequence). This CDR3 region has 18 residues. In DNA form, the CDR3 reads TGTGCCAGCAGTTACGGGACTAGCGGACCAGTTGGTACAGATACGCAGTATTTT. Translating gives CASSYGTSGPVGTDTQYF.

The V and J genes are TRBV5-6 and TRBJ1-1; 7 positions agree with TRBD1. From germline, CDR1 is SGHDT and CDR2 YYEEEE. Trimming cost V 4 bases and J 1 base; bases outside gene matches: 10. This CDR3 has 16 residues. The DNA for the CDR3 is TGTGCCAGCAGCAGGGACACAGGGGCCCCGAACACTGAAGCTTTCTTT. This encodes CASSRDTGAPNTEAFF.

V gene TRBV14 combines with J gene TRBJ2-1; D tentatively reads TRBD1 or TRBD2 (5 bases each). The germline CDR1 and CDR2 sequences are SGHDN and FVKESK. There are 16 residues in the CDR3. Trimming left V 0 bases short and J 6 bases short, with 15 bases between. The CDR3 region has the DNA TGTGCCAGCAGCCAAGAATACGGGGCGCCCAGCAATGAGCAGTTCTTC. It encodes CASSQEYGAPSNEQFF.

The J gene is TRBJ1-4, the V gene TRBV7-8, with D unclear. The CDR3 totals 16 residues. Germline V lookup: CDR1 SGHVS, CDR2 FQNEAQ. V shed 5 bases and J shed 0 bases, with 13 bases lying between them. CDR3 protein: CASSRRQAATNEKLFF. The DNA for the CDR3 is TGTGCCAGCAGCAGACGACAAGCCGCAACTAATGAAAAACTGTTTTTT.

Only one count was recorded for this clonotype. This sequence joins TRBV5-1 and TRBJ2-7, with TRBD1 as a possible D gene (6 bases). Trimming took off 4 bases at V and 5 bases at J, with 25 bases between the two ends. The CDR3 covers 17 residues. In germline, CDR1 is SGHRS, CDR2 YFSETQ. CDR3: CASSRPPGATHHHEQYF. CDR3 DNA: TGCGCCAGCAGCCGCCCCCCAGGGGCCACCCATCACCACGAGCAGTACTTC.

This clonotype has a single count. V is TRBV7-9 and J is TRBJ2-1; the match to TRBD1 covers 9 bases. From germline, CDR1 is SEHNR and CDR2 FQNEAQ (reference sequence). This CDR3 has 14 amino acids. V lost 6 bases and J lost 3; bases outside the gene matches: 3. The CDR3 sequence is CASRPDRGYNEQFF. The CDR3 nucleotides read TGTGCCAGCAGACCGGACAGGGGCTACAATGAGCAGTTCTTC. Filled out from reference TRBV7-9 and TRBJ2-1, the complete variable domain reads DTGVSQNPRHKITKRGQNVTFRCDPISEHNRLYWYRQTLGQGPEFLTYFQNEAQLEKSRLLSDRFSAERPKGSFSTLEIQRTEQGDSAMYLCASRPDRGYNEQFFGPGTRLTVL.

The chain joins TRBV5-6 to TRBJ2-1; possibly TRBD1 for D (6 bases). The CDR3 has 16 amino acids. Trimming pared 0 bases from V and 1 base from J, leaving 11 bases between. Germline V gene sequence: CDR1 SGHDT, CDR2 YYEEEE. The CDR3 loop is CASSLDRASSYNEQFF. In DNA form, the CDR3 reads TGTGCCAGCAGCTTGGACAGGGCATCGTCCTACAATGAGCAGTTCTTC.

V is TRBV11-2 and J is TRBJ2-1; no reliable D call. The CDR3 runs 15 residues. Between the trimmed V and J ends, which lost 2 bases and 13 bases, there was a span of 21 bases. Germline V CDR1 and CDR2: SGHAT, FQNNGV. The CDR3 DNA reads TGTGCCAGCAGCTTATCCAATTTTGCGGTGAACCTACAGTTCTTC. It translates to CASSLSNFAVNLQFF.

The chain joins TRBV4-2 to TRBJ2-4, with D perhaps matching TRBD1 or TRBD2 (5 bases each). V was pared by 0 bases and J by 0 bases, with 18 bases between. Germline assignment: CDR1 LGHNA and CDR2 YNFKEQ. The CDR3 covers 19 residues. The CDR3 reads CASSQEFRDGKLAKNIQYF. In DNA, the CDR3 is TGTGCCAGCAGCCAAGAGTTTCGGGACGGCAAACTAGCCAAAAACATTCAGTACTTC.

This chain joins TRBV18 and TRBJ1-6, with 9 bases lining up with TRBD1. Germline CDR1 reads KGHSH; CDR2 reads LQKENI. This CDR3 comprises 16 residues. After removal of 4 bases from V and 6 bases from J, the junction contained 7 bases not matched to a gene. The DNA for the CDR3 is TGTGCCAGCTCACGACTTCCGGGACAGGGTAATTCACCCCTCCACTTT. This translates into CASSRLPGQGNSPLHF.

The chain links TRBV2 to TRBJ2-7; D remains ambiguous. Germline CDR1 reads SNHLY; CDR2 reads FYNNEI. The CDR3 runs to 12 residues. The V and J ends lost 4 bases and 4 bases respectively, with 8 bases between them. CDR3 sequence (DNA): TGTGCCAGCAGTGCCCAGGATTACGAGCAGTACTTC. Encoded protein: CASSAQDYEQYF.

This sequence joins TRBV30 and TRBJ1-2; no clear D. V was cut by 2 bases and J by 5 bases, with 9 bases left in between. The germline V gene encodes CDR1 GTSNPN and CDR2 SVGIG (reference sequence). The CDR3 consists of 12 residues. The CDR3 sequence: CAWSMGGYGYTF. DNA of the CDR3: TGTGCCTGGAGTATGGGAGGGTATGGCTACACCTTC.

The chain is built from TRBV7-9 and TRBJ1-5; no reliable D call. This CDR3 comprises 14 residues. The ends were cut back, 5 bases at V and 4 bases at J, with 12 bases in the middle. Germline V gene sequence: CDR1 SEHNR, CDR2 FQNEAQ (reference sequence). The CDR3 DNA reads TGTGCCAGCAGCCCAATTAGAGAAAATCAGCCCCAGCATTTT. Residues: CASSPIRENQPQHF. Full variable domain (rest looked up from reference TRBV7-9 and TRBJ1-5): DTGVSQNPRHKITKRGQNVTFRCDPISEHNRLYWYRQTLGQGPEFLTYFQNEAQLEKSRLLSDRFSAERPKGSFSTLEIQRTEQGDSAMYLCASSPIRENQPQHFGDGTRLSIL.

The chain links TRBV3-1 to TRBJ1-5, with no clear D. This CDR3 has 14 amino acids. Germline loops: CDR1 LGHDT, CDR2 YNNKEL (reference sequence). Trimming left V 1 base short and J 0 bases short, with 4 bases between. The CDR3 DNA sequence: TGTGCCAGCAGCCAAGGGTATAGCAATCAGCCCCAGCATTTT. Protein: CASSQGYSNQPQHF.

The V call is TRBV5-4, the J call TRBJ1-4; TRBD1 agrees at 8 bases. Losses at the gene ends were 0 bases for V and 11 bases for J; bases not matched to a gene: 6. The germline V gene encodes CDR1 SGHNT and CDR2 YYREEE (reference sequence). The CDR3 covers 14 residues. CDR3 DNA: TGTGCCAGCAGCTTGGCCCAGGGACAGGAGAAACTGTTTTTT. Translated: CASSLAQGQEKLFF. Looking up the rest from reference TRBV5-4 and TRBJ1-4 gives the full variable domain: ETGVTQSPTHLIKTRGQQVTLRCSSQSGHNTVSWYQQALGQGPQFIFQYYREEENGRGNFPPRFSGLQFPNYSSELNVNALELDDSALYLCASSLAQGQEKLFFGSGTQLSVL.

J is TRBJ1-1 and V is TRBV4-3; no clear D. CDR1 and CDR2 (germline): LGHNA, YSLEER. This CDR3 spans 16 amino acids. V shed 3 bases and J shed 3 bases, with 17 bases lying between them. The CDR3 region is CASSQGPQVRDTEAFF. CDR3 DNA sequence: TGCGCCAGCAGCCAGGGCCCTCAGGTGAGGGACACTGAAGCTTTCTTT.

This rearrangement joins TRBV29-1 to TRBJ2-1; 9 bases match TRBD2. Germline assignment: CDR1 SQVTM and CDR2 ANQGSEA. This CDR3 comprises 14 residues. J lost 0 bases, V lost 3 bases, and 0 bases had no gene match. CDR3 nucleotides: TGCAGCGTTGATAGCGGGAGCTCCTACAATGAGCAGTTCTTC. This sequence encodes CSVDSGSSYNEQFF.

The J gene is TRBJ1-5, the V gene TRBV7-2; D call uncertain. The CDR3 is 12 residues long. Trimming removed 5 bases at V and 3 bases at J, with 5 bases between. Germline V CDR1 and CDR2: SGHTA, FQGNSA. This chain's CDR3 is CASSIDNQPQHF. The CDR3 bases are TGTGCCAGCAGCATCGACAATCAGCCCCAGCATTTT.

The V and J genes are TRBV18 and TRBJ1-2; D gene ambiguous. This CDR3 comprises 12 residues. V was trimmed by 3 bases and J by 8 bases, leaving 10 bases between them. Germline assignment: CDR1 KGHSH and CDR2 LQKENI. The CDR3 coding sequence is TGTGCCAGCTCACCGGCCCGTTCCGGCTACACCTTC. This gives the protein CASSPARSGYTF.